The 4 T cell receptor beta chains below come from one sample, sequenced in a study of shared clonotypes between healthy human individuals. Measured with immunoSEQ multiplex PCR; TCRdb has only the in-frame clones, and not every one. The sample contains some 550,000 clones, more than 95% of which appear only once. The sample consisted of naive CD4+ T cells sorted from blood. Subset defined: CD45RA+ positively selected. The receptors stem from a woman between 25 and 40 years old in good health.

The V and J genes are TRBV27 and TRBJ1-2; D remains unclear. This CDR3 has 13 amino acids. CDR1 and CDR2 (germline): MNHEY, SMNVEV (reference sequence). V was clipped by 9 bases and J by 1 base, with 12 bases between them. CDR3 sequence reads: CARLPQINYGYTF. For the CDR3, the DNA is TGTGCCAGGTTACCACAGATTAACTATGGCTACACCTTC.

This chain joins TRBV4-2 and TRBJ2-2; D unclear. V was trimmed by 1 base and J by 3 bases, leaving 12 bases between them. The CDR3 runs 16 residues. Germline values: CDR1 LGHNA, CDR2 YNFKEQ. The CDR3 DNA follows: TGTGCCAGCAGCCAAGGGATGGTTGAGGACACCGGGGAGCTGTTTTTT. Protein: CASSQGMVEDTGELFF.

The rearrangement links TRBV28 to TRBJ2-7, with D perhaps matching TRBD1 (5 bases). Germline CDR1 is MDHEN and CDR2 is SYDVKM. Trimming cost V 8 bases and J 2 bases, with 19 bases left between them. CDR3 length: 15 residues. The CDR3 nucleotides are TGTGCCAGCGCAACCCCTTCGACAGCTGCCTACGAGCAGTACTTC. It codes for CASATPSTAAYEQYF. The variable domain in full, with the rest retrieved from reference TRBV28 and TRBJ2-7, is DVKVTQSSRYLVKRTGEKVFLECVQDMDHENMFWYRQDPGLGLRLIYFSYDVKMKEKGDIPEGYSVSREKKERFSLILESASTNQTSMYLCASATPSTAAYEQYFGPGTRLTVT.

This chain connects TRBV28 to TRBJ2-1; 10 bases are shared with TRBD1. CDR3 size: 15 residues. The germline V gene has CDR1 MDHEN and CDR2 SYDVKM. V trimming: 5 bases; J trimming: 8 bases; junction bases outside the gene matches: 9. CDR3 residues: CASSSPGQGPDEQFF. The DNA of the CDR3 is TGTGCCAGCAGTAGCCCGGGACAGGGGCCCGATGAGCAGTTCTTC.